These 17 T cell receptor beta chains were all obtained from the same sample, sequenced in a study of spatial heterogeneity in lung cancer. The time point here: blood at routine non-recurrence follow-up after resection. TCRdb reanalysed the 5' RACE reads using MiXCR and keeps one entry per CDR3 protein. The repertoire has 35,000 to 50,000 distinct CDR3 sequences, 22% of them found once; the top ten carry less than 9%. The source was PBMCs, collected at follow-up. These receptors were obtained from a female donor with early-stage non-small cell lung cancer.

This clonotype was counted many times. The chain joins TRBV10-3 to TRBJ2-3, with D perhaps matching TRBD2 (6 bases). The CDR3 totals 15 residues. Trimming left V 2 bases short and J 2 bases short, with 11 bases between. From germline, CDR1 is ENHRY and CDR2 SYGVKD. For the CDR3, the DNA is TGTGCCATCAGTGAGGGTAGCGGTTCCACAGATACGCAGTATTTT. This codes for CAISEGSGSTDTQYF.

This clonotype was observed many times. This chain links TRBV5-1 with TRBJ1-1; 7 nucleotides agree with TRBD1. Losses at the gene ends were 1 base for V and 0 bases for J; bases not matched to a gene: 3. This CDR3 is built from 15 residues. CDR1 is SGHRS, CDR2 YFSETQ, per germline. CDR3 protein: CASSLPTGMNTEAFF. As DNA, the CDR3 is TGCGCCAGCAGCTTGCCGACAGGGATGAACACTGAAGCTTTCTTT.

A few counts support this clonotype. The V gene is TRBV18, the J gene TRBJ1-1; D not resolved. The V gene lost 5 bases and the J gene lost 0 bases, with 4 bases spanning the gap. The CDR3 contains 12 residues. The germline CDR1 and CDR2 sequences are KGHSH and LQKENI. This CDR3 is CASSGMNTEAFF. The CDR3 DNA is TGTGCCAGCTCAGGGATGAACACTGAAGCTTTCTTT.

This clonotype has at least ten counts. The chain joins TRBV12-3 or TRBV12-4 to TRBJ2-5; 8 bases map to TRBD2. This CDR3 is built from 13 residues. Trimming removed 3 bases from V and 3 bases from J; junction bases left unmatched: 0. CDR3 protein: CASSFGGEETQYF. In DNA form, the CDR3 reads TGTGCCAGCAGTTTCGGGGGGGAAGAGACCCAGTACTTC.

The CDR3 sequence: CASSAGGIRSYNEQFF. DNA of the CDR3: TGTGCCAGCAGTGCGGGTGGTATCCGCTCCTACAATGAGCAGTTCTTC. J is TRBJ2-1 and V is TRBV2; D remains unclear. The CDR3 covers 16 residues. From germline, CDR1 is SNHLY and CDR2 FYNNEI. V lost 4 bases, J lost 0 bases, and 13 bases lay in between.

This clonotype has at least ten counts. The V gene is TRBV7-3, the J gene TRBJ2-4; 9 bases are shared with TRBD1. The ends lost 5 bases at V and 12 bases at J; junction bases unmatched: 11. The CDR3 spans 14 residues. The germline gives CDR1 SGHTA, CDR2 FQGTGA. The CDR3 coding sequence is TGTGCCAGCAGCCTCCGGGACAGGGACCGTAATCAGTACTTC. Its translation: CASSLRDRDRNQYF.

This clonotype was seen more than once but under ten times. The chain joins TRBV6-5 to TRBJ1-2; the match to TRBD1 covers 8 bases. V gave up 0 bases and J gave up 8 bases; unmatched junction bases: 5. Germline V gene sequence: CDR1 MNHEY, CDR2 SVGAGI. This CDR3 region has 14 residues. CDR3 bases: TGTGCCAGCAGTTACTCCAGGACAGGGAGAGGCTACACCTTC. Encoded protein: CASSYSRTGRGYTF.

V usage is TRBV20-1 and J usage is TRBJ1-4, with D possibly TRBD1 on 5 matching bases. The CDR3 is 13 residues long. Trimming stripped 6 bases from V and 4 bases from J, with 12 bases between. Germline lookup yields CDR1 DFQATT and CDR2 SNEGSKA (reference sequence). The CDR3 sequence: CSALDGGNEKLFF. The CDR3 DNA sequence: TGCAGTGCCCTGGACGGGGGTAATGAAAAACTGTTTTTT.

J is TRBJ1-4 and V is TRBV11-2; 8 nucleotides match TRBD1. The ends lost 5 bases at V and 9 bases at J; junction bases unmatched: 11. CDR1 is SGHAT, CDR2 FQNNGV, per germline. CDR3 size: 15 residues. The CDR3 loop is CASSALRTGYQKLFF. In DNA form, the CDR3 reads TGTGCCAGCAGCGCACTGAGGACAGGGTACCAAAAACTGTTTTTT.

The sample holds a few counts of this clonotype. The rearrangement uses TRBV10-2 and TRBJ2-3, with unresolved D. Trimming cost V 4 bases and J 5 bases, with 4 bases left between them. This CDR3 has 11 amino acids. Per germline, CDR1 WSHSY and CDR2 SAAADI. In DNA form, the CDR3 reads TGCGCCAGCAGTGTGGTAGATACGCAGTATTTT. Protein: CASSVVDTQYF.

This clonotype was picked up a small number of times. The V call is TRBV2, the J call TRBJ1-2, with D uncertain. CDR3 length equals 13 residues. V was trimmed by 8 bases and J by 8 bases, leaving 18 bases between them. CDR1 is SNHLY and CDR2 is FYNNEI in the germline V gene. The CDR3 region has the DNA TGTGCCAGCTCTCCCTCGGACGTCTCAGGCTACACCTTC. It translates to CASSPSDVSGYTF.

This clonotype has at least ten counts. The chain joins TRBV2 to TRBJ2-3; TRBD2 matches at 7 bases. V gave up 7 bases and J gave up 4 bases; unmatched junction bases: 8. The CDR3 sequence is 14 residues long. Germline loops: CDR1 SNHLY, CDR2 FYNNEI. The CDR3 sequence is CASTLAREADTQYF. CDR3 coding DNA: TGTGCCAGCACTTTAGCCCGGGAGGCAGATACGCAGTATTTT.

The rearrangement links TRBV6-5 to TRBJ2-3; the D gene is possibly TRBD1 (6 bases). With 5 bases removed from V and 0 bases from J, the gap between germline ends came to 15 bases. The CDR3 is 16 residues long. Germline assignment: CDR1 MNHEY and CDR2 SVGAGI. CDR3 nucleotides: TGTGCCAGCAGTCGCCTCCAGACAGGAAGCACAGATACGCAGTATTTT. This translates into CASSRLQTGSTDTQYF.

This clonotype appeared many times. This sequence joins TRBV20-1 and TRBJ1-5; maybe TRBD1 (5 bases). Trimming removed 1 base from V and 5 bases from J, with 21 bases in between. This CDR3 comprises 17 residues. Germline V gene data show CDR1 as DFQATT and CDR2 as SNEGSKA (reference sequence). CDR3 coding DNA: TGCAGTGCTAGAGGGACAATTAGGGTCCTAGGAGATCAGCCCCAGCATTTT. This translates into CSARGTIRVLGDQPQHF.

The chain employs TRBV19 and TRBJ2-3; D possibly uses TRBD1 or TRBD2 (5 bases each). Germline assignment: CDR1 LNHDA and CDR2 SQIVND (reference sequence). The CDR3 loop spans 13 amino acids. V was cut by 6 bases and J by 4 bases, with 11 bases left in between. CDR3 nucleotides: TGTGCCAGTAGCGGGACGAACCCAGATACGCAGTATTTT. As protein: CASSGTNPDTQYF. The variable domain in full, completed from reference TRBV19 and TRBJ2-3, reads DGGITQSPKYLFRKEGQNVTLSCEQNLNHDAMYWYRQDPGQGLRLIYYSQIVNDFQKGDIAEGYSVSREKKESFPLTVTSAQKNPTAFYLCASSGTNPDTQYFGPGTRLTVL.

The chain uses TRBV4-1 and TRBJ1-2; D not resolved. CDR3 length: 15 amino acids. Germline V gene lookup returns CDR1 MGHRA and CDR2 YSYEKL. Deletions cut 0 bases from V and 1 base from J, with 9 bases between. The DNA of the CDR3 is TGCGCCAGCAGCCAAGATTCTCTTGGTAACTATGGCTACACCTTC. Translation: CASSQDSLGNYGYTF.

This clonotype was detected many times. The chain couples TRBV12-3 or TRBV12-4 to TRBJ2-5; possibly TRBD2 for D (5 bases). V was pared by 3 bases and J by 0 bases, with 8 bases between. This CDR3 is built from 14 residues. In DNA form, the CDR3 reads TGTGCCAGCAGTTTTTTGGACTACCAAGAGACCCAGTACTTC. Translating gives CASSFLDYQETQYF.